One and the same sample provided the 22 T cell receptor beta chains below, sequenced in a study of cytomegalovirus exposure and HLA in healthy donors. Sequencing was performed with immunoSEQ multiplex PCR; in TCRdb, only in-frame clones are kept and a portion is missing. This table has fewer than 130,000 clones, approximately 89% appearing once. Sequencing was carried out using PBMCs. The source is a woman younger than 35 in good health and CMV-seronegative.

V gene TRBV5-1 combines with J gene TRBJ2-5; D might be TRBD1 (5 bases). Germline CDR1 reads SGHRS; CDR2 reads YFSETQ. The germline V and J ends were trimmed by 0 bases and 7 bases, with 16 bases remaining between them. The CDR3 spans 15 residues. CDR3 residues: CASSLAMDTSRTQYF. CDR3 nucleotides: TGCGCCAGCAGCTTGGCTATGGACACGTCGCGGACCCAGTACTTC.

The DNA for the CDR3 is TGTGCCAGCAGCCCGGGACAGGCCTTCTCTGGAAACACCATATATTTT. This translates into CASSPGQAFSGNTIYF. The rearrangement uses TRBV9 and TRBJ1-3; TRBD1 aligns across 8 bases. After removal of 4 bases from V and 0 bases from J, the junction contained 6 bases not matched to a gene. CDR1 and CDR2 from the germline V gene are SGDLS and YYNGEE. The CDR3 has 16 amino acids. Based on the CDR3 plus reference TRBV9 and TRBJ1-3, the full variable domain is DSGVTQTPKHLITATGQRVTLRCSPRSGDLSVYWYQQSLDQGLQFLIQYYNGEERAKGNILERFSAQQFPDLHSELNLSSLELGDSALYFCASSPGQAFSGNTIYFGEGSWLTVV.

With regard to this clone: Other DNA sequences in the sample encode the same CDR3. V is TRBV6-1 and J is TRBJ1-5; D unclear. The germline V gene has CDR1 MNHNS and CDR2 SASEGT. V gave up 5 bases and J gave up 7 bases, with 9 bases separating them. CDR3 length: 12 amino acids. The CDR3: CASSTGNQPQHF. CDR3 coding DNA: TGTGCCAGCAGTACGGGAAACCAGCCCCAGCATTTT.

This rearrangement joins TRBV28 to TRBJ1-3; maybe TRBD1 (6 bases). Germline V gene sequence: CDR1 MDHEN, CDR2 SYDVKM. Trimming removed 5 bases at V and 0 bases at J, with 8 bases between. This CDR3 has 14 residues. Here the CDR3 reads CASSGTPSGNTIYF. The CDR3 DNA follows: TGTGCCAGCAGTGGGACACCCTCTGGAAACACCATATATTTT. Combining the CDR3 with reference TRBV28 and TRBJ1-3 gives the whole variable domain DVKVTQSSRYLVKRTGEKVFLECVQDMDHENMFWYRQDPGLGLRLIYFSYDVKMKEKGDIPEGYSVSREKKERFSLILESASTNQTSMYLCASSGTPSGNTIYFGEGSWLTVV.

The chain couples TRBV6-5 to TRBJ1-1; 9 bases match TRBD1. CDR3 length: 11 amino acids. Per the germline V gene, CDR1 is MNHEY and CDR2 is SVGAGI. V lost 6 bases, J lost 7 bases, and 0 bases stayed unmatched. The CDR3 loop is CASRTGGEAFF. CDR3 DNA sequence: TGTGCCAGCAGGACAGGGGGTGAAGCTTTCTTT.

This rearrangement joins TRBV7-2 to TRBJ2-6; unclear D gene. V shed 5 bases and J shed 6 bases, with 8 bases lying between them. Germline CDR1 SGHTA, CDR2 FQGNSA. The CDR3 covers 13 residues. Here the CDR3 reads CASSHYEANVLTF. The DNA for the CDR3 is TGTGCCAGCAGCCACTATGAGGCCAACGTCCTGACTTTC.

This chain joins TRBV27 and TRBJ2-6; D is uncertain. This CDR3 region has 16 residues. Germline V CDR1 and CDR2: MNHEY, SMNVEV (reference sequence). The V gene lost 5 bases and the J gene lost 0 bases, with 11 bases spanning the gap. The DNA of the CDR3 is TGTGCCAGCAGTCTGTCTCGTTACTCTGGGGCCAACGTCCTGACTTTC. Protein product: CASSLSRYSGANVLTF.

CDR3 coding DNA: TGTGCCAGCAGCCGACGGACAGGGAGCTCTTACTCTGGGGCCAACGTCCTGACTTTC. Translation: CASSRRTGSSYSGANVLTF. The V gene is TRBV5-6, the J gene TRBJ2-6; 8 bases agree with TRBD1. Germline CDR1 reads SGHDT; CDR2 reads YYEEEE. This CDR3 contains 19 residues. V trimming: 4 bases; J trimming: 0 bases; junction bases outside the gene matches: 12.

CDR3 sequence (DNA): TGTGCCAGCAGCCTGCTTAGTGTGAACACTGAAGCTTTCTTT. It codes for CASSLLSVNTEAFF. J is TRBJ1-1 and V is TRBV7-9; no firm D call. There are 14 residues in the CDR3. V was pared by 5 bases and J by 0 bases, with 10 bases between. Per germline, CDR1 SEHNR and CDR2 FQNEAQ (reference sequence).

J is TRBJ2-1 and V is TRBV25-1; D is unclear. The CDR3 is made up of 13 amino acids. Trimming removed 6 bases from V and 5 bases from J, with 11 bases in between. Per the germline V gene, CDR1 is MGHDK and CDR2 is SYGVNS. For the CDR3, the DNA is TGTGCCAGCAGAGAGACTGTCGACAATGAGCAGTTCTTC. The encoded protein is CASRETVDNEQFF.

The genes are TRBV5-1 and TRBJ2-7; TRBD2 aligns across 8 bases. The V segment lost 3 bases and the J segment 1 base; nucleotides outside the gene matches: 6. There are 15 residues in the CDR3. The germline CDR1 and CDR2 sequences are SGHRS and YFSETQ. The DNA of the CDR3 is TGCGCCAGCAGCTCTCGGACTAGCCAGTCCTACGAGCAGTACTTC. Translation gives CASSSRTSQSYEQYF.

This clone was counted a single time. V gene TRBV7-2 combines with J gene TRBJ2-2; possible D gene TRBD1, 5 bases. V lost 2 bases and J 2 bases, leaving 12 bases between the germline ends. This CDR3 is 16 amino acids long. Germline values: CDR1 SGHTA, CDR2 FQGNSA. CDR3 coding DNA: TGTGCCAGCAGCTTATTTGGGGCAGCCAACACCGGGGAGCTGTTTTTT. Amino acids: CASSLFGAANTGELFF.

The rearrangement links TRBV7-3 to TRBJ1-2; 7 nucleotides line up with TRBD1. Unmatched junction bases numbered 12, after V lost 4 bases and J lost 4 bases. The CDR3 loop spans 16 amino acids. The germline V gene has CDR1 SGHTA and CDR2 FQGTGA. The CDR3 bases are TGTGCCAGCAGCTCGGGTAGACAGGGCCCCTCCTATGGCTACACCTTC. This translates into CASSSGRQGPSYGYTF. Combining the CDR3 with reference TRBV7-3 and TRBJ1-2 gives the whole variable domain GAGVSQTPSNKVTEKGKYVELRCDPISGHTALYWYRQSLGQGPEFLIYFQGTGAADDSGLPNDRFFAVRPEGSVSTLKIQRTERGDSAVYLCASSSGRQGPSYGYTFGSGTRLTVV.

V is TRBV7-2 and J is TRBJ1-2; D uncertain. Germline assignment: CDR1 SGHTA and CDR2 FQGNSA. V was shortened by 1 base and J by 0 bases, with 9 bases between the two germline ends. The CDR3 is 15 residues long. The CDR3 DNA reads TGTGCCAGCAGCTTAGATCGGGGAACTAACTATGGCTACACCTTC. Residues: CASSLDRGTNYGYTF.

The rearrangement joins TRBV7-2 to TRBJ2-7, with 7 nucleotides matching TRBD1. The CDR3 runs 16 residues. Unmatched junction bases numbered 12, after V lost 4 bases and J lost 3 bases. Germline V gives CDR1 SGHTA, CDR2 FQGNSA. Here the CDR3 reads CASSSTTGTAIYEQYF. As DNA, the CDR3 is TGTGCCAGCAGCTCAACTACCGGGACAGCGATCTACGAGCAGTACTTC.

This chain links TRBV4-3 with TRBJ2-2, with no clear D. The germline V and J ends were trimmed by 0 bases and 6 bases, with 14 bases remaining between them. Looked up from germline, CDR1 is LGHNA and CDR2 is YSLEER. The CDR3 runs 16 residues. The CDR3 nucleotides read TGCGCCAGCAGCCAAGAACGGAGAAACCCGGCCGGGGAGCTGTTTTTT. The encoded protein is CASSQERRNPAGELFF.

This chain connects TRBV7-3 to TRBJ2-3, with D hard to call. Trimming cost V 3 bases and J 2 bases, with 6 bases left between them. Germline-derived CDR1 and CDR2 are SGHTA and FQGTGA. The CDR3 has 13 residues. The CDR3 nucleotides read TGTGCCAGCAGCTTGGCAGTCACAGATACGCAGTATTTT. This codes for CASSLAVTDTQYF. The complete variable domain, with remaining parts taken from reference TRBV7-3 and TRBJ2-3, reads GAGVSQTPSNKVTEKGKYVELRCDPISGHTALYWYRQSLGQGPEFLIYFQGTGAADDSGLPNDRFFAVRPEGSVSTLKIQRTERGDSAVYLCASSLAVTDTQYFGPGTRLTVL.

This chain links TRBV28 with TRBJ2-1; a possible D gene is TRBD1 (5 bases). Trimming cost V 10 bases and J 7 bases, with 20 bases left between them. The CDR3 totals 14 residues. In germline, CDR1 is MDHEN, CDR2 SYDVKM. The CDR3 reads CATRVEGVGNEQFF. In DNA, the CDR3 is TGTGCCACCAGAGTTGAAGGGGTAGGGAATGAGCAGTTCTTC.

The V and J genes are TRBV9 and TRBJ2-7, with D possibly matching TRBD1 (5 bases). The length of the CDR3 is 12 residues. Germline CDR1 reads SGDLS; CDR2 reads YYNGEE. V shed 4 bases and J shed 4 bases, with 9 bases lying between them. The CDR3 spells CASSLTGYEQYF. CDR3 in DNA: TGTGCCAGCAGCCTTACAGGTTACGAGCAGTACTTC.

The rearrangement joins TRBV7-2 to TRBJ2-7, with 8 bases that match TRBD1. The V gene end was trimmed by 2 bases and the J gene end by 4 bases; junction bases not matched to a gene: 7. This CDR3 has 15 residues. The V gene's germline CDR1 is SGHTA and CDR2 FQGNSA. The CDR3: CASSLHQGAVYEQYF. The CDR3 DNA follows: TGTGCCAGCAGCTTACATCAGGGGGCCGTTTACGAGCAGTACTTC.

The rearrangement uses TRBV5-1 and TRBJ1-2; D gene unclear. Germline V gene data show CDR1 as SGHRS and CDR2 as YFSETQ. The ends were cut back, 0 bases at V and 2 bases at J, with 11 bases in the middle. The CDR3 extends over 15 amino acids. CDR3 protein: CASSLASGENYGYTF. The DNA for the CDR3 is TGCGCCAGCAGCTTGGCCAGTGGGGAGAACTATGGCTACACCTTC.

This clone was recorded only once. V is TRBV27 and J is TRBJ2-5, with 8 bases lining up with TRBD2. With V trimmed by 2 bases and J by 5 bases, 16 bases remained unmatched. The germline V gene encodes CDR1 MNHEY and CDR2 SMNVEV (reference sequence). The CDR3 covers 18 residues. This CDR3 is CASSLTGGVGLWLETQYF. CDR3 sequence (DNA): TGTGCCAGCAGTTTAACGGGGGGGGTCGGCCTATGGTTGGAGACCCAGTACTTC.